This passage covers 28 T cell receptor beta chains from one sample sequenced in a study of blood T cell repertoires in COVID-19. Clones were sequenced by immunoSEQ multiplex PCR, and TCRdb holds only the in-frame ones, with some missing. The table includes some 220,000 clones, approximately 85% detected once. Source material: peripheral blood. The origin of the receptors is a woman between 70 and 85 years old with COVID-19, enrolled during active disease.

This clone was recorded only once. The chain carries TRBV12-3 or TRBV12-4 and TRBJ1-2; possibly TRBD1 for D (6 bases). This CDR3 is 13 amino acids long. The V gene lost 6 bases and the J gene lost 4 bases, with 12 bases spanning the gap. CDR3 coding DNA: TGTGCCAGCAGCAGCGACAGGTTCTATGGCTACACCTTC. This encodes CASSSDRFYGYTF.

CDR3 nucleotide sequence: TGTGCCACCAGTGATGCACAGGGCTATGGCTACACCTTC. Translating it yields CATSDAQGYGYTF. The V and J genes are TRBV24-1 and TRBJ1-2; weak D call: TRBD1 (6 bases). Trimming stripped 3 bases from V and 4 bases from J, with 8 bases between. The CDR3 runs 13 residues. Germline V lookup: CDR1 KGHDR, CDR2 SFDVKD.

The V call is TRBV5-1, the J call TRBJ1-4; 10 nucleotides match TRBD1. Germline CDR1 and CDR2: SGHRS and YFSETQ. The CDR3 is made up of 15 amino acids. The junction had 6 bases not matched to a gene; V was cut back by 4 bases and J by 6 bases. This CDR3 reads CASSNSGTGDEKLFF. DNA of the CDR3: TGCGCCAGCAGCAACTCCGGGACAGGGGATGAAAAACTGTTTTTT.

The V and J genes are TRBV6-4 and TRBJ2-3; a weak D match, TRBD2 (5 bases). Germline V lookup: CDR1 MRHNA, CDR2 SNTAGT. The V gene lost 11 bases and the J gene lost 4 bases, with 19 bases spanning the gap. The CDR3 totals 14 residues. CDR3 protein: CASQNLPGADTQYF. In DNA, the CDR3 is TGTGCCTCCCAAAACCTTCCCGGGGCAGATACGCAGTATTTT.

The chain joins TRBV1 to TRBJ1-1; the table calls TRBD1, which could not be checked here. TRBV1 corresponds to a pseudogene. The CDR3 contains 16 residues. The CDR3 spells CTSSPDPPWANTEAFF. CDR3 DNA: TGCACCAGCAGCCCAGACCCTCCCTGGGCTAACACTGAAGCTTTCTTT.

The J gene is TRBJ2-1, the V gene TRBV27, with a weak D call TRBD2 (6 bases). The V gene's germline CDR1 is MNHEY and CDR2 SMNVEV (reference sequence). V was cut by 0 bases and J by 6 bases, with 18 bases left in between. This CDR3 has 17 residues. In DNA, the CDR3 is TGTGCCAGCAGTTTATCGTGGGCTAGCGAGGTCGGCAATGAGCAGTTCTTC. Protein sequence: CASSLSWASEVGNEQFF.

The rearrangement links TRBV12-3 or TRBV12-4 to TRBJ2-7; no clear D. The CDR3 sequence is 12 residues long. Trimming left V 3 bases short and J 3 bases short, with 6 bases between. The CDR3 DNA reads as TGTGCCAGCAGTTTCCGCAGCTACGAGCAGTACTTC. Its translation is CASSFRSYEQYF.

The gene calls are TRBV29-1 and TRBJ1-1; TRBD1 matches at 10 bases. From germline, CDR1 is SQVTM and CDR2 ANQGSEA. Germline trimming cut 6 bases from V and 3 bases from J; bases unmatched to any gene: 4. This CDR3 contains 13 residues. Written as DNA, the CDR3 is TGCAGCGTGGGACAGGGGCGAGACACTGAAGCTTTCTTT. Its protein product is CSVGQGRDTEAFF.

The chain is built from TRBV5-1 and TRBJ2-7; 7 nucleotides agree with TRBD1. The length of the CDR3 is 14 residues. The germline V gene encodes CDR1 SGHRS and CDR2 YFSETQ. V lost 3 bases, J lost 6 bases, and 9 bases stayed unmatched. CDR3 protein: CASSSLQGNGEQYF. CDR3 in DNA: TGCGCCAGCAGCTCCTTACAGGGGAACGGCGAGCAGTACTTC.

The gene calls are TRBV5-1 and TRBJ1-1; D is possibly TRBD1 (6 bases). Trimming stripped 4 bases from V and 3 bases from J, with 13 bases between. Germline V gene lookup returns CDR1 SGHRS and CDR2 YFSETQ. This CDR3 has 14 residues. CDR3 residues: CASSRRGGDTEAFF. Written as DNA, the CDR3 is TGCGCCAGCAGCAGAAGGGGGGGAGACACTGAAGCTTTCTTT.

The chain links TRBV4-1 to TRBJ2-2; 8 nucleotides agree with TRBD1. CDR3 length: 19 amino acids. J was trimmed by 4 bases and V by 0 bases; bases with no gene match: 13. The germline V gene has CDR1 MGHRA and CDR2 YSYEKL. The CDR3 sequence: CASSQDRRGGQGGTGELFF. The CDR3 nucleotides are TGCGCCAGCAGCCAAGATAGGCGGGGAGGACAGGGCGGCACCGGGGAGCTGTTTTTT.

The sample holds one count of this clone. The gene calls are TRBV5-5 and TRBJ1-2; 8 positions match TRBD1. The length of the CDR3 is 14 residues. Losses at the gene ends were 6 bases for V and 4 bases for J; bases not matched to a gene: 8. Looked up from germline, CDR1 is SGHKS and CDR2 is YYEKEE (reference sequence). The CDR3 region has the DNA TGTGCCAGCAAGACAGGGGTGCCTGGCTATGGCTACACCTTC. It codes for CASKTGVPGYGYTF.

The rearrangement joins TRBV6-6 to TRBJ2-5; 7 bases map to TRBD2. In germline, CDR1 is MNHNY, CDR2 SVGAGI (reference sequence). The V segment lost 6 bases and the J segment 1 base; nucleotides outside the gene matches: 5. The CDR3 covers 14 residues. In nucleotides, the CDR3 is TGTGCCAGCAGCTGGGGGGGTATCCAAGAGACCCAGTACTTC. Its translation: CASSWGGIQETQYF.

The gene calls are TRBV3-1 (or the pseudogene TRBV3-2) and TRBJ2-5, with D possibly TRBD2 on 5 matching bases. The CDR3 is made up of 13 amino acids. The V gene's germline CDR1 is LGHDT and CDR2 YNNKEL (reference sequence). Between the trimmed V and J ends, which lost 1 base and 5 bases, there was a span of 8 bases. The CDR3 DNA reads as TGTGCCAGCAGCCAAGTGTCGGGGGAGACCCAGTACTTC. This sequence encodes CASSQVSGETQYF.

This clone occurred a few times. The chain couples TRBV19 to TRBJ1-2; TRBD1 matches at 7 bases. The CDR3 consists of 14 residues. Germline trimming cut 5 bases from V and 4 bases from J; bases unmatched to any gene: 7. Germline values: CDR1 LNHDA, CDR2 SQIVND (reference sequence). The CDR3 DNA reads TGTGCCAGTAGTGCATACAGGGGCGGCTATGGCTACACCTTC. Amino acids: CASSAYRGGYGYTF.

The chain has TRBV7-9 and TRBJ1-3, with D tentatively TRBD1 (5 bases). The CDR3 loop spans 15 amino acids. CDR1 and CDR2 (germline): SEHNR, FQNEAQ (reference sequence). Trimming took off 5 bases at V and 0 bases at J, with 11 bases between the two ends. CDR3 amino acids: CASSPADNSGNTIYF. The CDR3, as DNA: TGTGCCAGCAGCCCCGCGGACAACTCTGGAAACACCATATATTTT. The whole variable domain, filled in from reference TRBV7-9 and TRBJ1-3, reads DTGVSQNPRHKITKRGQNVTFRCDPISEHNRLYWYRQTLGQGPEFLTYFQNEAQLEKSRLLSDRFSAERPKGSFSTLEIQRTEQGDSAMYLCASSPADNSGNTIYFGEGSWLTVV.

This clone was counted a single time. This chain uses TRBV13 with TRBJ1-1; TRBD1 is a possible D gene (5 bases). Germline V gives CDR1 PRHDT, CDR2 FYEKMQ (reference sequence). The CDR3 covers 13 residues. V lost 11 bases and J 6 bases, leaving 19 bases between the germline ends. The CDR3 nucleotides are TGTGCCTGGAAAGGACGGAGGGGTCCTGAAGCTTTCTTT. The encoded protein is CAWKGRRGPEAFF.

This chain connects TRBV6-6 to TRBJ1-2, with 10 bases fitting TRBD1. J gave up 7 bases and V 7 bases, and 9 bases lay outside the gene matches. CDR1 MNHNY and CDR2 SVGAGI come from the germline V gene (reference sequence). The CDR3 has 14 amino acids. Here the CDR3 reads CASTISGQGVGYTF. DNA of the CDR3: TGTGCCAGCACCATATCTGGACAGGGGGTTGGCTACACCTTC.

Concerning this clone itself: Other DNA sequences in this sample translate to the same CDR3. The chain carries TRBV27 and TRBJ1-4; D possibly corresponds to TRBD1 (5 bases). There are 21 residues in the CDR3. CDR1 and CDR2 from the germline V gene are MNHEY and SMNVEV (reference sequence). Trimming removed 6 bases at V and 7 bases at J, with 36 bases between. As DNA, the CDR3 is TGTGCCAGCAGCTTCCATAACAAAGACAGTTTTGGCCCACCGTGGGGTGAAAAACTGTTTTTT. Translating it yields CASSFHNKDSFGPPWGEKLFF.

The J gene is TRBJ1-3, the V gene TRBV4-3; no clear D. The CDR3 consists of 19 residues. Per germline, CDR1 LGHNA and CDR2 YSLEER. V was pared by 0 bases and J by 0 bases, with 18 bases between. The CDR3 reads CASSQDPAGRKNSGNTIYF. CDR3 nucleotide sequence: TGCGCCAGCAGCCAAGATCCTGCGGGCCGCAAGAACTCTGGAAACACCATATATTTT.

J is TRBJ1-5 and V is TRBV7-2; 7 bases map to TRBD1. Unmatched junction bases numbered 11, after V lost 5 bases and J lost 7 bases. CDR3 length: 15 amino acids. Germline V lookup: CDR1 SGHTA, CDR2 FQGNSA. The CDR3: CASSDQTGFVQPQHF. CDR3 coding DNA: TGTGCCAGCAGCGACCAGACAGGGTTCGTGCAGCCCCAGCATTTT.

This chain links TRBV6-2 or TRBV6-3 with TRBJ2-2; maybe TRBD2 (5 bases). The CDR3 contains 13 residues. Germline V CDR1 and CDR2: MNHEY, SVGEGT. V was clipped by 2 bases and J by 4 bases, with 5 bases between them. CDR3 loop: CASSYRGTGELFF. The CDR3 bases are TGTGCCAGCAGTTACCGGGGCACCGGGGAGCTGTTTTTT.

V and J are TRBV13 and TRBJ1-2; D is possibly TRBD1 (5 bases). This CDR3 region has 17 residues. The germline CDR1 and CDR2 sequences are PRHDT and FYEKMQ (reference sequence). V shed 1 base and J shed 7 bases, with 22 bases lying between them. CDR3 DNA sequence: TGTGCCAGCAGCTTAGTACTCCGACAGCCCTCAGAGCGTGGCTACACCTTC. Its protein product is CASSLVLRQPSERGYTF.

This sequence joins TRBV2 and TRBJ1-1, with a tentative D call TRBD1 (5 bases). The V gene's germline CDR1 is SNHLY and CDR2 FYNNEI. V was trimmed by 6 bases and J by 7 bases, leaving 15 bases between them. The CDR3 extends over 13 amino acids. DNA of the CDR3: TGTGCCAGCAGCCTGGGGGGATGGAGTGAAGCTTTCTTT. Protein: CASSLGGWSEAFF.

The chain couples TRBV7-2 to TRBJ2-5; maybe TRBD2 (5 bases). V dropped 5 bases and J dropped 4 bases, with 14 bases sitting between them. Germline V gives CDR1 SGHTA, CDR2 FQGNSA. The CDR3 runs to 14 residues. CDR3 residues: CASSVATIVETQYF. The CDR3 nucleotides read TGTGCCAGCAGCGTCGCGACTATCGTAGAGACCCAGTACTTC.

The J gene is TRBJ2-2, the V gene TRBV4-2; 10 nucleotides line up with TRBD2. The CDR3 spans 18 residues. J lost 0 bases, V lost 0 bases, and 4 bases had no gene match. Germline values: CDR1 LGHNA, CDR2 YNFKEQ. The CDR3 coding sequence is TGTGCCAGCAGCCAAGAGCCTAGCGGGGGCTCGAACACCGGGGAGCTGTTTTTT. Its translation is CASSQEPSGGSNTGELFF.

V and J are TRBV5-5 and TRBJ2-1; D perhaps matches TRBD1 (6 bases). The CDR3 length is 14 residues. From germline, CDR1 is SGHKS and CDR2 YYEKEE (reference sequence). Trimming shortened V by 1 base and J by 3 bases, and 8 bases separated the two germline ends. The CDR3 spells CASSLSGVYNEQFF. In nucleotides, the CDR3 is TGTGCCAGCAGCTTGTCAGGGGTCTACAATGAGCAGTTCTTC.

The chain carries TRBV7-2 and TRBJ1-5, with D perhaps matching TRBD1 (5 bases). Germline values: CDR1 SGHTA, CDR2 FQGNSA. The CDR3 extends over 13 amino acids. V was shortened by 6 bases and J by 9 bases, with 15 bases between the two germline ends. The CDR3 bases are TGTGCCAGCAGAGGCACAACAGGATCGCCCCAGCATTTT. It translates to CASRGTTGSPQHF.